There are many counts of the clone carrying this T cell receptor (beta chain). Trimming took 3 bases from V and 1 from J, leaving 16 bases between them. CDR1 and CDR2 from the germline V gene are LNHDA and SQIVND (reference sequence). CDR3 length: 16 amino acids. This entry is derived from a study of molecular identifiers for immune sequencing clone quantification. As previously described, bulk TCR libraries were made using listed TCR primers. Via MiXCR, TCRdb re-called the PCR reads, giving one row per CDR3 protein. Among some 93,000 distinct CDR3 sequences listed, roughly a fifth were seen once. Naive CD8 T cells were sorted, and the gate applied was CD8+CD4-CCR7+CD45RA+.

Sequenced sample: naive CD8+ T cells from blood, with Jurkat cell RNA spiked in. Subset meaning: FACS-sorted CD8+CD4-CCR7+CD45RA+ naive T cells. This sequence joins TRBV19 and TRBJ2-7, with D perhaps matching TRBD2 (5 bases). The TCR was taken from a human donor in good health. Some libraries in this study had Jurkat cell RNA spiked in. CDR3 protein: CASSILGTTGSYEQYF. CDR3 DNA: TGTGCCAGTAGTATTTTGGGCACAACGGGGTCCTACGAGCAGTACTTC.